This entry lists 14 T cell receptor beta chains sequenced from one sample in a study of graft-versus-host responses after intestinal transplantation. Each mixed lymphocyte reaction held about 200,000 CFSE-labeled responders and about 200,000 irradiated violet-dye-labeled stimulators. The table came from immunoSEQ multiplex PCR; TCRdb's copy has only in-frame clones and leaves some out. The sample shows about 4,700 clones, 27% of them seen only once. Sequenced here: alloreactive CD8+ T cells from a mixed lymphocyte reaction culture, sampled before transplantation. The subset denotes: CFSE-low proliferating T cells sorted from roughly 6-day pre-transplant mixed lymphocyte reaction (GvH or HvG direction). The receptors come from a human patient who was an organ donor for intestinal transplantation.

This chain links TRBV2 with TRBJ2-3, with D possibly TRBD2 on 6 matching bases. Germline CDR1 SNHLY, CDR2 FYNNEI. With 11 bases removed from V and 2 bases from J, the gap between germline ends came to 20 bases. This CDR3 comprises 15 residues. The CDR3 sequence: CASSSHSGTTDTQYF. The CDR3 nucleotides read TGTGCCTCGTCCTCCCATAGCGGAACCACAGATACGCAGTATTTT.

Only a few counts were recorded for this clone. The CDR3 region is CASGYLGTPAWPQHF. The CDR3 DNA follows: TGTGCCAGCGGCTACTTAGGGACTCCCGCCTGGCCCCAGCATTTT. The chain couples TRBV2 to TRBJ1-5; weak D call: TRBD1 (5 bases). The CDR3 has 15 amino acids. Germline loops: CDR1 SNHLY, CDR2 FYNNEI. The germline V and J ends were trimmed by 8 bases and 9 bases, with 23 bases remaining between them.

This clone has only a few counts. The chain carries TRBV6-4 and TRBJ1-2; perhaps TRBD1 as D (5 bases). Trimming took 4 bases from V and 6 from J, leaving 21 bases between them. Germline lookup yields CDR1 MRHNA and CDR2 SNTAGT. The CDR3 runs 16 residues. The CDR3 sequence is CASSAPWADGGDGYTF. DNA of the CDR3: TGTGCCAGCAGTGCCCCCTGGGCAGACGGGGGGGATGGCTACACCTTC.

The chain carries TRBV6-5 and TRBJ2-1, with a tentative D call TRBD1 (6 bases). The ends were cut back, 4 bases at V and 4 bases at J, with 11 bases in the middle. The length of the CDR3 is 14 residues. Germline lookup yields CDR1 MNHEY and CDR2 SVGAGI. CDR3 sequence: CASSWSGEYNEQFF. In DNA, the CDR3 is TGTGCCAGCAGTTGGTCAGGGGAATACAATGAGCAGTTCTTC.

This clone appeared a few times. The chain couples TRBV19 to TRBJ2-3, with a tentative D call TRBD2 (6 bases). Germline CDR1 is LNHDA and CDR2 is SQIVND (reference sequence). CDR3 size: 13 residues. Trimming left V 6 bases short and J 1 base short, with 8 bases between. The CDR3 coding sequence is TGTGCCAGTAGGACTAGTGGCACAGATACGCAGTATTTT. Translated: CASRTSGTDTQYF. Variable domain in full (rest from reference TRBV19 and TRBJ2-3): DGGITQSPKYLFRKEGQNVTLSCEQNLNHDAMYWYRQDPGQGLRLIYYSQIVNDFQKGDIAEGYSVSREKKESFPLTVTSAQKNPTAFYLCASRTSGTDTQYFGPGTRLTVL.

This clone showed up just a few times. The chain joins TRBV7-9 to TRBJ1-5, with 10 bases lining up with TRBD1. The V and J ends lost 4 bases and 3 bases, in that order; junction bases with no gene match: 3. CDR1 and CDR2 from the germline V gene are SEHNR and FQNEAQ (reference sequence). The CDR3 contains 15 residues. CDR3 sequence reads: CASSSGTGDNQPQHF. The CDR3 DNA follows: TGTGCCAGCAGCTCCGGGACAGGGGACAATCAGCCCCAGCATTTT. Full variable domain (remainder filled in from reference TRBV7-9 and TRBJ1-5): DTGVSQNPRHKITKRGQNVTFRCDPISEHNRLYWYRQTLGQGPEFLTYFQNEAQLEKSRLLSDRFSAERPKGSFSTLEIQRTEQGDSAMYLCASSSGTGDNQPQHFGDGTRLSIL.

This chain joins TRBV28 and TRBJ2-7; perhaps TRBD1 as D (6 bases). The V end lost 3 bases, the J end lost 3 bases, and 18 bases lay between the germline ends. The CDR3 has 16 amino acids. Per the germline V gene, CDR1 is MDHEN and CDR2 is SYDVKM. The CDR3 here is CASSFSPPGRGYEQYV. DNA for the CDR3: TGTGCCAGCAGTTTTTCTCCCCCCGGCAGGGGCTACGAGCAGTACGTC.

This clone was observed a handful of times. V usage is TRBV27 and J usage is TRBJ2-5; a weak D match, TRBD2 (6 bases). This CDR3 region has 14 residues. V shed 3 bases and J shed 4 bases, with 12 bases lying between them. The V gene's germline CDR1 is MNHEY and CDR2 SMNVEV (reference sequence). The CDR3 DNA sequence: TGTGCCAGCAGTTTTAGCGGTACCGGAGAGACCCAGTACTTC. Amino acid sequence: CASSFSGTGETQYF.

This clone was found a few times. This chain connects TRBV5-4 to TRBJ1-1, with a tentative D call TRBD1 (5 bases). This CDR3 comprises 16 residues. CDR1 SGHNT and CDR2 YYREEE come from the germline V gene (reference sequence). V lost 4 bases and J lost 3, with 19 bases in between. CDR3 DNA sequence: TGTGCCAGCAGCCAAGTGAGGCGGGGGTTGGACACTGAAGCTTTCTTT. Encoded protein: CASSQVRRGLDTEAFF.

This clone was picked up a small number of times. CDR3 nucleotides: TGTGCCAGCAGCGATACAGGGCCAGATACGCAGTATTTT. This encodes CASSDTGPDTQYF. The rearrangement joins TRBV11-2 to TRBJ2-3, with D tentatively TRBD1 (6 bases). The length of the CDR3 is 13 residues. The germline V gene encodes CDR1 SGHAT and CDR2 FQNNGV. V lost 5 bases to trimming and J lost 4 bases, with 10 bases between them.

V gene TRBV2 combines with J gene TRBJ1-2; 11 bases are a match to TRBD1. V lost 1 base and J lost 0; bases outside the gene matches: 13. Per germline, CDR1 SNHLY and CDR2 FYNNEI. CDR3 length: 20 amino acids. CDR3 nucleotides: TGTGCCAGCAGTGAAGAAGTGTACGGGGACAGGGGGATAGCTAACTATGGCTACACCTTC. This codes for CASSEEVYGDRGIANYGYTF.

The chain has TRBV6-1 and TRBJ1-5; D is possibly TRBD1 (5 bases). The CDR3 has 15 amino acids. The germline CDR1 and CDR2 sequences are MNHNS and SASEGT. Between the trimmed V and J ends, which lost 6 bases and 9 bases, there was a span of 21 bases. The CDR3 DNA sequence: TGTGCCAGCAGGCTGGAGGGGTATGGTTTTAGGCCCCAGCATTTT. Protein: CASRLEGYGFRPQHF.

The rearrangement joins TRBV4-1 to TRBJ1-4, with TRBD1 as a possible D gene (6 bases). V dropped 10 bases and J dropped 4 bases, with 7 bases sitting between them. Germline-derived CDR1 and CDR2 are MGHRA and YSYEKL. The CDR3 sequence is 11 residues long. DNA of the CDR3: TGCGCCACACAGGGTAATGAAAAACTGTTTTTT. Its protein is CATQGNEKLFF.

The chain is built from TRBV30 and TRBJ2-3; 8 bases map to TRBD1. The V segment lost 0 bases and the J segment 3 bases; nucleotides outside the gene matches: 8. The V gene's germline CDR1 is GTSNPN and CDR2 SVGIG (reference sequence). This CDR3 region has 16 residues. CDR3 nucleotides: TGTGCCTGGAGTGTACTCAGGGGGCTCTGGACAGATACGCAGTATTTT. Translated: CAWSVLRGLWTDTQYF.